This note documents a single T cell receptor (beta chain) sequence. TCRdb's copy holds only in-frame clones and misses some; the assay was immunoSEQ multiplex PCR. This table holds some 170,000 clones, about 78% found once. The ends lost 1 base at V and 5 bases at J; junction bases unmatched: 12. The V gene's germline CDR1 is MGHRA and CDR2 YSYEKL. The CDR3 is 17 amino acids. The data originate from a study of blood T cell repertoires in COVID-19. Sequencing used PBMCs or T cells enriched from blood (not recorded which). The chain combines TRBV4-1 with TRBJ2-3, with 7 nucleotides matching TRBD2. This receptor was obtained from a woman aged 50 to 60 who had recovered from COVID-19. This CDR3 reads CASSQGEWVGEGDTQYF. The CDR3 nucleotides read TGCGCCAGCAGCCAAGGCGAGTGGGTAGGGGAGGGAGATACGCAGTATTTT.